This T cell receptor (beta chain) was sequenced in a study of T-cell memory formation after mild COVID-19. Study observations and caveats: A subset of responding clones appeared in pre-infection memory, suggesting cross-reactive memory joined.

The germline V gene has CDR1 SGDLS and CDR2 YYNGEE. The junction had 5 bases not matched to a gene; V was cut back by 2 bases and J by 4 bases. The CDR3 totals 14 residues. With regard to this clonotype: The antigen remains unidentified.

Each CDR3 protein is one row after TCRdb ran MiXCR on the 5' RACE reads. This sample has more than 350,000 distinct CDR3 sequences, with roughly 15% found just once. The sequence came from a man aged 18 to 29 who had mild COVID-19 (a few samples of this study predate the infection). Cell type and time point are not known. Material: PBMCs or a T cell subset sorted from them (not recorded which). The chain links TRBV9 to TRBJ1-2; 7 bases line up with TRBD1. CDR3 in DNA: TGTGCCAGCAGCGTCGACAGGGTGGGCTATGGCTACACCTTC. It is translated as CASSVDRVGYGYTF.